Listed below are T cell receptor beta chains from one sample, sequenced in a study of blood T cell repertoires in COVID-19. Method: immunoSEQ multiplex PCR; TCRdb's copy keeps in-frame clones and lacks some. The repertoire consists of fewer than 300,000 clones, with approximately 84% occurring once and the leading ten covering more than 1.2%. Sequencing used peripheral blood. These TCRs come from a human donor with COVID-19, enrolled during active disease. The donor label of this sample is uncertain. The CDR3 runs from the conserved cysteine through the conserved F or W. Fields, in order: V gene, J gene, D gene, clone size, CDR3 DNA, CDR3 protein. A D gene is named only where the DNA matches it firmly. Expanded clones get a size class; other rows say once, few or many, or leave the size out.

v_call: TRBV3-1/TRBV3-2; j_call: TRBJ2-3; d_call: NA; clone_size: NA; cdr3_nt: TGTGCCAGCAGCCAAGATCTCGTTGGCGGGGAAACGCATTTT; cdr3_aa: CASSQDLVGGETHF
v_call: TRBV7-6; j_call: TRBJ2-1; d_call: TRBD1; clone_size: NA; cdr3_nt: TGTGCCAGTACCGGGACAGGGAGTTACAATGAGCAGTTCTTC; cdr3_aa: CASTGTGSYNEQFF
v_call: TRBV7-9; j_call: TRBJ2-1; d_call: NA; clone_size: NA; cdr3_nt: TGTGCCAGCAGCCCCGAGGGGGGGAGCTCCTACAATGAGCAGTTCTTC; cdr3_aa: CASSPEGGSSYNEQFF
v_call: TRBV19; j_call: TRBJ2-5; d_call: TRBD2; clone_size: NA; cdr3_nt: TGTGCCAGTAGTGGGGGGAGCGGGACCGTCCCAGAGACCCAGTACTTC; cdr3_aa: CASSGGSGTVPETQYF
v_call: TRBV5-1; j_call: TRBJ2-1; d_call: TRBD1; clone_size: NA; cdr3_nt: TGCGCCAGCAGCTTGGTTGGGACAGTGGATGAGCAGTTCTTC; cdr3_aa: CASSLVGTVDEQFF
v_call: TRBV20-1; j_call: TRBJ2-7; d_call: TRBD1; clone_size: once; cdr3_nt: TGCAGTGCTAGTCAACCGGGACAGGGCTTGCAGTACTTC; cdr3_aa: CSASQPGQGLQYF
v_call: TRBV7-3; j_call: TRBJ2-3; d_call: TRBD2; clone_size: NA; cdr3_nt: TGTGCCAGCAGCTTAACGGCCGCTAGCGGGACGACAGATACGCAGTATTTT; cdr3_aa: CASSLTAASGTTDTQYF
v_call: TRBV28; j_call: TRBJ2-7; d_call: NA; clone_size: NA; cdr3_nt: TGTGCCAGCATTAGATCCCCCGCGAGCTCCTACGAGCAGTACTTC; cdr3_aa: CASIRSPASSYEQYF
v_call: TRBV19; j_call: TRBJ2-3; d_call: TRBD2; clone_size: NA; cdr3_nt: TGTGCCAGTAGTATTCCTAGCGGGAGGGCCCCCGATACGCAGTATTTT; cdr3_aa: CASSIPSGRAPDTQYF
v_call: TRBV18; j_call: TRBJ2-3; d_call: NA; clone_size: NA; cdr3_nt: TGTGCCAGCTCACCAACAGGACCCAACACAGATACGCAGTATTTT; cdr3_aa: CASSPTGPNTDTQYF
v_call: TRBV6-1; j_call: TRBJ1-6; d_call: NA; clone_size: once; cdr3_nt: TGTGCCAGCAGTGAAGAGCCCGTCTCCGGCCTCCACTTT; cdr3_aa: CASSEEPVSGLHF
v_call: TRBV10-3; j_call: TRBJ1-4; d_call: NA; clone_size: NA; cdr3_nt: TGTGCCACCTCCCGGGCTACAGGGACTAATGAAAAACTGTTTTTT; cdr3_aa: CATSRATGTNEKLFF
v_call: TRBV30; j_call: TRBJ2-1; d_call: NA; clone_size: NA; cdr3_nt: TGTGCCTGGAGTGTGGACAGCAGCTCCTACAATGAGCAGTTCTTC; cdr3_aa: CAWSVDSSSYNEQFF
v_call: TRBV5-1; j_call: TRBJ1-4; d_call: NA; clone_size: NA; cdr3_nt: TGCGCCAGCAGCTTGGAACTTTCAACTAATGAAAAACTGTTTTTT; cdr3_aa: CASSLELSTNEKLFF
v_call: TRBV3-1/TRBV3-2; j_call: TRBJ2-3; d_call: TRBD2; clone_size: NA; cdr3_nt: TGTGCCAGCAGCCCGGGACTAGCGGGCACAGATACGCAGTATTTT; cdr3_aa: CASSPGLAGTDTQYF
v_call: TRBV5-1; j_call: TRBJ2-5; d_call: NA; clone_size: once; cdr3_nt: TGCGCCAGCAGCTTGGACAGTCTACAAGAGACCCAGTACTTC; cdr3_aa: CASSLDSLQETQYF
v_call: TRBV29-1; j_call: TRBJ1-1; d_call: NA; clone_size: NA; cdr3_nt: TGCAGCGTTGGGCAGCGGGGGGAGAACACTGAAGCTTTCTTT; cdr3_aa: CSVGQRGENTEAFF
v_call: TRBV5-1; j_call: TRBJ1-1; d_call: NA; clone_size: once; cdr3_nt: TGCGCCAGCAGCTTGGATCCGGACTACACTGAAGCTTTCTTT; cdr3_aa: CASSLDPDYTEAFF
v_call: TRBV28; j_call: TRBJ2-2; d_call: TRBD1; clone_size: NA; cdr3_nt: TGTGCCATAGGACAGGGGCTCACCGGGGAGCTGTTTTTT; cdr3_aa: CAIGQGLTGELFF
v_call: TRBV11-1; j_call: TRBJ1-6; d_call: NA; clone_size: once; cdr3_nt: TGTGCCAGCAGCTTCAGGGGAGAAGGGATGTCACCCCTCCACTTT; cdr3_aa: CASSFRGEGMSPLHF
v_call: TRBV24-1; j_call: TRBJ2-5; d_call: NA; clone_size: NA; cdr3_nt: TGTGCCACCAGTGATTTTACCCAGGGAGGTAGGGGGACCCAGTACTTC; cdr3_aa: CATSDFTQGGRGTQYF
v_call: TRBV7-3; j_call: TRBJ2-5; d_call: TRBD2; clone_size: NA; cdr3_nt: TGTGCCAGCAGCCCTAAACCGGGACTAGGGGTTGCGGAGACCCAGTACTTC; cdr3_aa: CASSPKPGLGVAETQYF
v_call: TRBV3-1/TRBV3-2; j_call: TRBJ2-5; d_call: NA; clone_size: NA; cdr3_nt: TGTGCCAGCAGCCAAGACCTAGCGCAAGAGACCCAGTACTTC; cdr3_aa: CASSQDLAQETQYF
v_call: TRBV7-2; j_call: TRBJ1-5; d_call: NA; clone_size: NA; cdr3_nt: TGTGCCAGCAGCTTTCAGGGGAACGAAGGCAATCAGCCCCAGCATTTT; cdr3_aa: CASSFQGNEGNQPQHF
v_call: TRBV7-2; j_call: TRBJ1-2; d_call: NA; clone_size: few; cdr3_nt: TGTGCCAGCAGCTTCTCAGGTGACTATGGCTACACCTTC; cdr3_aa: CASSFSGDYGYTF
v_call: TRBV28; j_call: TRBJ1-5; d_call: NA; clone_size: NA; cdr3_nt: TGTGCCAGCAGTTTAGCAGGGGATGGTCAGCCCCAGCATTTT; cdr3_aa: CASSLAGDGQPQHF
v_call: TRBV19; j_call: TRBJ2-6; d_call: NA; clone_size: NA; cdr3_nt: TGTGCCAGTAGTATCGGTGGGGCGCGGGGGGCCAACGTCCTGACTTTC; cdr3_aa: CASSIGGARGANVLTF
v_call: TRBV29-1; j_call: TRBJ1-1; d_call: NA; clone_size: NA; cdr3_nt: TGCAGCGCTGCCGGGATCGCGAACACTGAAGCTTTCTTT; cdr3_aa: CSAAGIANTEAFF
v_call: TRBV6-5; j_call: TRBJ1-4; d_call: TRBD1; clone_size: once; cdr3_nt: TGTGCCAGCGACAGGGGGCGAACTAATGAAAAACTGTTTTTT; cdr3_aa: CASDRGRTNEKLFF
v_call: TRBV27; j_call: TRBJ2-5; d_call: NA; clone_size: NA; cdr3_nt: TGTGCCAGCGCGAGGGCGGGGACCCAAGAGACCCAGTACTTC; cdr3_aa: CASARAGTQETQYF
v_call: TRBV29-1; j_call: TRBJ1-2; d_call: TRBD1; clone_size: NA; cdr3_nt: TGCAGCGTTCTCAAGACAGGGAGTGATGGCTACACCTTC; cdr3_aa: CSVLKTGSDGYTF
v_call: TRBV14; j_call: TRBJ1-4; d_call: NA; clone_size: NA; cdr3_nt: TGTGCCAGCAGCCCGAACGCGATAAGGGGGGAAAAACTGTTTTTT; cdr3_aa: CASSPNAIRGEKLFF
v_call: TRBV7-3; j_call: TRBJ2-1; d_call: TRBD2; clone_size: NA; cdr3_nt: TGTGCCAGCAGCTCGTCGCGGGGGTCCTACAATGAGCAGTTCTTC; cdr3_aa: CASSSSRGSYNEQFF
v_call: TRBV20-1; j_call: TRBJ2-1; d_call: TRBD2; clone_size: NA; cdr3_nt: TGCAGTGCTAGTGAGCGGGAGCACTACAATGAGCAGTTCTTC; cdr3_aa: CSASEREHYNEQFF
v_call: TRBV14; j_call: TRBJ2-5; d_call: NA; clone_size: NA; cdr3_nt: TGTGCCAGCAGCCTATTCTTAGCGAGGGAGCAGGAGACCCAGTACTTC; cdr3_aa: CASSLFLAREQETQYF
v_call: TRBV7-2; j_call: TRBJ1-6; d_call: NA; clone_size: NA; cdr3_nt: TGTGCCAGCAGCTTAGGAGTGAATTCACCCCTCCACTTT; cdr3_aa: CASSLGVNSPLHF
v_call: TRBV28; j_call: TRBJ1-2; d_call: NA; clone_size: NA; cdr3_nt: TGTGCCAGCAGTCCCGGGAGGAATGGCTACACCTTC; cdr3_aa: CASSPGRNGYTF
v_call: TRBV18; j_call: TRBJ2-1; d_call: TRBD2; clone_size: NA; cdr3_nt: TGTGCCAGCTCACCGGAGCGGGAGCTGGGTGAGCAGTTCTTC; cdr3_aa: CASSPERELGEQFF
v_call: TRBV6-5; j_call: TRBJ2-7; d_call: NA; clone_size: NA; cdr3_nt: TGTGCCAGCATTCAACAGGGTGGCGGCTACGAGCAGTACTTC; cdr3_aa: CASIQQGGGYEQYF
v_call: TRBV18; j_call: TRBJ1-2; d_call: TRBD1; clone_size: few; cdr3_nt: TGTGCCAGCTCACCATCAGGGGGATATGGCTACACCTTC; cdr3_aa: CASSPSGGYGYTF
v_call: TRBV19; j_call: TRBJ2-5; d_call: NA; clone_size: NA; cdr3_nt: TGTGCCAGTAGTATAGCCCCGGGGGTCGGGGAGACCCAGTACTTC; cdr3_aa: CASSIAPGVGETQYF
v_call: TRBV7-2; j_call: TRBJ2-7; d_call: TRBD2; clone_size: NA; cdr3_nt: TGTGCCAGCAGCATAACCGGGACTAGCGGGAGGGGGGAGCAGTACTTC; cdr3_aa: CASSITGTSGRGEQYF
v_call: TRBV7-8; j_call: TRBJ1-2; d_call: TRBD1; clone_size: few; cdr3_nt: TGTGCCAGCAGCTCATCACCGGGACAGGGGCTCGGCGGCTACACCTTC; cdr3_aa: CASSSSPGQGLGGYTF
v_call: TRBV29-1; j_call: TRBJ1-1; d_call: NA; clone_size: once; cdr3_nt: TGCAGCGCCGGACTCACTGAAGCTTTCTTT; cdr3_aa: CSAGLTEAFF
v_call: TRBV5-1; j_call: TRBJ1-2; d_call: NA; clone_size: NA; cdr3_nt: TGCGCCAGCAGCTTGGATATTTATGGCTACACCTTC; cdr3_aa: CASSLDIYGYTF
v_call: TRBV29-1; j_call: TRBJ2-7; d_call: NA; clone_size: NA; cdr3_nt: TGCAGCGTTCCGGTAGGGAGCACTTACGAGCAGTACTTC; cdr3_aa: CSVPVGSTYEQYF
v_call: TRBV19; j_call: TRBJ2-2; d_call: NA; clone_size: many; cdr3_nt: TGTGCCAGTAGTTCAAGACAGCGGAACACCGGGGAGCTGTTTTTT; cdr3_aa: CASSSRQRNTGELFF
v_call: TRBV9; j_call: TRBJ2-3; d_call: NA; clone_size: NA; cdr3_nt: TGTGCCAGCAGCGTGACATCCTCCATAGCAGATACGCAGTATTTT; cdr3_aa: CASSVTSSIADTQYF
v_call: TRBV6-5; j_call: TRBJ1-4; d_call: NA; clone_size: NA; cdr3_nt: TGTGCCAGCAGTCAACAGGGACCGGGCGAAAAACTGTTTTTT; cdr3_aa: CASSQQGPGEKLFF
v_call: TRBV28; j_call: TRBJ1-1; d_call: NA; clone_size: NA; cdr3_nt: TGTGCCAGCAGTTCCGGGGGGGCCAGGGCTGAAGCTTTCTTT; cdr3_aa: CASSSGGARAEAFF